Shown below are 14 T cell receptor beta chains from a single sample sequenced in a study of control samples from healthy donors and cancer patients. Using immunoSEQ multiplex PCR, the repertoire was profiled, and TCRdb retains in-frame clones only, with some absent. The sample shows around 70,000 clones, under 90% of them seen only once. Sequenced material: PBMCs. Receptor source: a woman aged 45-59 years with colorectal cancer.

The CDR3 DNA reads TGTGCCAGCTCACAGACAGGGATCCCCTACAATGAGCAGTTCTTC. Its translation is CASSQTGIPYNEQFF. The chain has TRBV18 and TRBJ2-1; 7 bases match TRBD1. Germline CDR1 KGHSH, CDR2 LQKENI. Trimming took 4 bases from V and 2 from J; bases not matched to a gene: 5. This CDR3 has 15 residues.

V usage is TRBV5-6 and J usage is TRBJ2-7; 9 nucleotides match TRBD1. CDR3 length: 14 amino acids. J lost 2 bases, V lost 4 bases, and 4 bases had no gene match. Germline CDR1 is SGHDT and CDR2 is YYEEEE. Here the CDR3 reads CASSRDRATYEQYV. For the CDR3, the DNA is TGTGCCAGCAGCCGGGACAGGGCTACCTACGAGCAGTACGTC.

The chain links TRBV7-8 to TRBJ1-3, with D hard to call. Looked up from germline, CDR1 is SGHVS and CDR2 is FQNEAQ. Deletions cut 5 bases from V and 4 bases from J, with 9 bases between. The CDR3 spans 13 residues. This CDR3 is CASSLMDGNTIYF. The CDR3 bases are TGTGCCAGCAGCCTCATGGACGGAAACACCATATATTTT.

This clone has just a few counts. The chain recombines TRBV27 with TRBJ2-1, with 7 bases identical to TRBD2. Germline V gene data show CDR1 as MNHEY and CDR2 as SMNVEV (reference sequence). CDR3 size: 16 residues. With 4 bases clipped from V and 4 bases from J, the junction kept 10 bases outside the gene matches. The CDR3 spells CASSYTAGGLYNEQFF. The CDR3 DNA sequence: TGTGCCAGCAGTTACACCGCCGGGGGGTTATACAATGAGCAGTTCTTC.

The chain combines TRBV2 with TRBJ1-1; D uncertain. The germline V gene encodes CDR1 SNHLY and CDR2 FYNNEI. V lost 7 bases, J lost 14 bases, and 17 bases lay in between. The CDR3 is made up of 11 amino acids. The CDR3 DNA follows: TGTGCCAGCAATTTGAGGGATTCCCCGTTCTTT. It is translated as CASNLRDSPFF.

The chain joins TRBV10-3 to TRBJ1-5, with D perhaps matching TRBD1 (5 bases). V was pared by 7 bases and J by 5 bases, with 12 bases between. The germline CDR1 and CDR2 sequences are ENHRY and SYGVKD. The CDR3 spans 13 residues. The CDR3 DNA follows: TGTGCCATCACGGCCCAGACAGATCAGCCCCAGCATTTT. Its translation is CAITAQTDQPQHF.

This clone has just a few counts. The rearrangement links TRBV28 to TRBJ2-7; D might be TRBD2 (5 bases). Trimming took 2 bases from V and 7 from J, leaving 15 bases between them. The germline gives CDR1 MDHEN, CDR2 SYDVKM. There are 14 residues in the CDR3. CDR3 amino acids: CASSLGSEGREQYV. The CDR3, as DNA: TGTGCCAGCAGTTTAGGGTCTGAGGGTAGGGAGCAGTACGTC.

The chain combines TRBV19 with TRBJ1-1; D may be TRBD1 (5 bases). CDR1 and CDR2 (germline): LNHDA, SQIVND (reference sequence). Trimming left V 10 bases short and J 6 bases short, with 18 bases between. This CDR3 is built from 13 residues. CDR3 coding DNA: TGTGCCACCCAACCGGGGAAAGGGGCTGAAGCTTTCTTT. It translates to CATQPGKGAEAFF.

The J gene is TRBJ1-2, the V gene TRBV30; D is undetermined. The CDR3 is made up of 13 amino acids. Germline V gives CDR1 GTSNPN, CDR2 SVGIG (reference sequence). The V end was cut by 3 bases, the J end by 8 bases, with 16 bases between. CDR3: CAWRKQAAQGYTF. The CDR3 coding sequence is TGTGCCTGGAGAAAGCAGGCCGCGCAGGGCTACACCTTC.

The J gene is TRBJ1-6, the V gene TRBV19; D perhaps matches TRBD1 (5 bases). Germline loops: CDR1 LNHDA, CDR2 SQIVND (reference sequence). The V gene lost 6 bases and the J gene lost 10 bases, with 10 bases spanning the gap. The CDR3 loop spans 12 amino acids. CDR3 DNA sequence: TGTGCCAGTAGCACAGGCGGGTCACCCCTCCACTTT. It codes for CASSTGGSPLHF.

The DNA for the CDR3 is TGTGCCAGCAGCTTAGTGGGGGGGAGGCGCACTGAAGCTTTCTTT. Translated: CASSLVGGRRTEAFF. V is TRBV7-9 and J is TRBJ1-1; maybe TRBD1 (5 bases). V lost 1 base, J lost 4 bases, and 13 bases lay in between. The CDR3 extends over 15 amino acids. Germline V gene data show CDR1 as SEHNR and CDR2 as FQNEAQ (reference sequence).

The chain couples TRBV4-1 to TRBJ1-2; D is perhaps TRBD1 (5 bases). In germline, CDR1 is MGHRA, CDR2 YSYEKL. Trimming left V 0 bases short and J 7 bases short, with 12 bases between. The CDR3 totals 14 residues. The chain's CDR3 is CASSQDWGSPGYTF. The CDR3 nucleotides read TGCGCCAGCAGCCAAGACTGGGGGTCACCTGGCTACACCTTC.

J is TRBJ1-5 and V is TRBV7-2; 7 nucleotides match TRBD1. Germline assignment: CDR1 SGHTA and CDR2 FQGNSA. The CDR3 is made up of 16 amino acids. V gave up 3 bases and J gave up 9 bases; unmatched junction bases: 14. The CDR3 spells CASSLGPTGARAPQHF. DNA for the CDR3: TGTGCCAGCAGCTTGGGGCCTACAGGGGCCAGGGCGCCCCAGCATTTT.

The count of this clone is one. This rearrangement joins TRBV6-5 to TRBJ2-2; D tentatively fits TRBD1 or TRBD2 (5 bases each). Trimming left V 2 bases short and J 5 bases short, with 12 bases between. The germline V gene encodes CDR1 MNHEY and CDR2 SVGAGI. The CDR3 is 15 amino acids. The CDR3: CASSYDPGATGELFF. The CDR3 nucleotides read TGTGCCAGCAGTTACGATCCCGGGGCGACCGGGGAGCTGTTTTTT.